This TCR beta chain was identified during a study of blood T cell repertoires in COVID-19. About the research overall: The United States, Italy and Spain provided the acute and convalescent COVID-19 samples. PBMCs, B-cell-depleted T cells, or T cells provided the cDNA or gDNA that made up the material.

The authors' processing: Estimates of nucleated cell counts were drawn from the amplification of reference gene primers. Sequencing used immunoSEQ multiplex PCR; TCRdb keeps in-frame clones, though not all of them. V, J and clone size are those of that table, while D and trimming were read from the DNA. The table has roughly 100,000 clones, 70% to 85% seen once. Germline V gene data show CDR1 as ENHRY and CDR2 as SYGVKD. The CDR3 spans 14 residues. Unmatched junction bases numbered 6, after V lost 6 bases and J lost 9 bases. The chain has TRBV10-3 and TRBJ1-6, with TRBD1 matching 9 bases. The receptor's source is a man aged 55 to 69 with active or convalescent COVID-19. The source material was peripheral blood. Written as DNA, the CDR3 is TGTGCCATCAGCCGGGACAGGGATATTTCACCCCTCCACTTT. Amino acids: CAISRDRDISPLHF.